One sample yielded the 29 T cell receptor beta chains listed below, sequenced in a study of T-cell memory formation after mild COVID-19. TCRdb reanalysed the 5' RACE reads using MiXCR and keeps one entry per CDR3 protein. The table includes hundreds of thousands of distinct CDR3 sequences, about 17% detected once. Sequencing was performed on PBMCs or a T cell subset sorted from them (not recorded which). Receptors originate from a man between 18 and 35 years old who had mild COVID-19 (a few samples of this study predate the infection). Cell type and time point are not known.

This clonotype was picked up a small number of times. The CDR3 sequence: CATGTANTGELFF. The CDR3 bases are TGTGCAACCGGGACAGCGAACACCGGGGAGCTGTTTTTT. The chain employs TRBV24-1 and TRBJ2-2, with 7 bases identical to TRBD1. Germline V gene sequence: CDR1 KGHDR, CDR2 SFDVKD. This CDR3 is 13 amino acids long.

V usage is TRBV12-5 and J usage is TRBJ1-1; TRBD1 agrees at 9 bases. The CDR3 runs to 15 residues. Germline values: CDR1 LGHNT, CDR2 FRNRAP. V shed 1 base and J 6 bases; nucleotides not matched to a gene: 6. CDR3 loop: CASGLGGQGGAEAFF. CDR3 DNA: TGTGCTAGTGGTTTGGGGGGACAGGGAGGCGCTGAAGCTTTCTTT. The complete variable domain, with remaining parts taken from reference TRBV12-5 and TRBJ1-1, reads DARVTQTPRHKVTEMGQEVTMRCQPILGHNTVFWYRQTMMQGLELLAYFRNRAPLDDSGMPKDRFSAEMPDATLATLKIQPSEPRDSAVYFCASGLGGQGGAEAFFGQGTRLTVV.

The rearrangement joins TRBV27 to TRBJ2-7; no clear D gene. Germline CDR1 MNHEY, CDR2 SMNVEV (reference sequence). The CDR3 is made up of 15 amino acids. V lost 1 base, J lost 6 bases, and 16 bases lay in between. As DNA, the CDR3 is TGTGCCAGCAGTTTATATCCCCAACCGGAATTCGAGCAGTACTTC. This sequence encodes CASSLYPQPEFEQYF.

This clonotype was observed a handful of times. A much larger clone is a single base away; this may be a read error. The chain couples TRBV28 to TRBJ1-1; D unclear. V was trimmed by 7 bases and J by 4 bases, leaving 7 bases between them. Germline loops: CDR1 MDHEN, CDR2 SYDVKM. This CDR3 has 11 residues. The CDR3 region is CASNFGTEAFF. The CDR3 bases are TGTGCCAGCAATTTCGGCACTGAAGCTTTCTTT.

The chain combines TRBV9 with TRBJ2-1, with no clear D. Trimming pared 0 bases from V and 2 bases from J, leaving 9 bases between. The CDR3 loop spans 15 amino acids. Germline V gene data show CDR1 as SGDLS and CDR2 as YYNGEE. Here the CDR3 DNA reads TGTGCCAGCAGCGTAGCGCCCAGTACCTACAATGAGCAGTTCTTC. Encoded protein: CASSVAPSTYNEQFF.

The V and J genes are TRBV4-1 and TRBJ1-1; no clear D gene. The CDR3 is 15 residues long. Germline loops: CDR1 MGHRA, CDR2 YSYEKL. V was trimmed by 0 bases and J by 1 base, leaving 9 bases between them. The CDR3 here is CASSQDRSGNTEAFF. In DNA, the CDR3 is TGCGCCAGCAGCCAAGATCGATCGGGGAACACTGAAGCTTTCTTT.

The chain couples TRBV7-8 to TRBJ2-1; possible D gene TRBD1, 5 bases. The CDR3 loop spans 13 amino acids. With 1 base removed from V and 11 bases from J, the gap between germline ends came to 12 bases. The germline V gene has CDR1 SGHVS and CDR2 FQNEAQ. CDR3 sequence: CASSLVSGAKQFF. The CDR3 nucleotides read TGTGCCAGCAGCTTAGTATCTGGGGCTAAGCAGTTCTTC.

V is TRBV7-8 and J is TRBJ1-5, with a weak D call TRBD1 (6 bases). This CDR3 is built from 17 residues. V was cut by 3 bases and J by 1 base, with 16 bases left in between. Germline V gives CDR1 SGHVS, CDR2 FQNEAQ. In DNA, the CDR3 is TGTGCCAGCAGCTTGTGGTGGGGGCGTGGGAGCAATCAGCCCCAGCATTTT. As protein: CASSLWWGRGSNQPQHF.

The V call is TRBV7-9, the J call TRBJ2-2; D assignment may be TRBD1 or TRBD2 (5 bases each). CDR1 and CDR2 from the germline V gene are SEHNR and FQNEAQ (reference sequence). This CDR3 contains 15 residues. The V end was cut by 4 bases, the J end by 6 bases, with 15 bases between. The CDR3 here is CASSSVGGIAGELFF. The CDR3 DNA reads as TGTGCCAGCAGCTCCGTTGGGGGTATTGCCGGGGAGCTGTTTTTT.

This clonotype appeared a few times. V usage is TRBV9 and J usage is TRBJ2-1, with 7 positions matching TRBD2. Unmatched junction bases numbered 9, after V lost 0 bases and J lost 6 bases. This CDR3 has 16 amino acids. Germline V gives CDR1 SGDLS, CDR2 YYNGEE. The CDR3 DNA reads as TGTGCCAGCAGCGTAGCTCGGCTAGCGGCATTCAATGAGCAGTTCTTC. This translates into CASSVARLAAFNEQFF.

This rearrangement joins TRBV5-5 to TRBJ1-5; 7 bases map to TRBD1. Per germline, CDR1 SGHKS and CDR2 YYEKEE (reference sequence). The CDR3 covers 15 residues. With 0 bases clipped from V and 6 bases from J, the junction kept 6 bases outside the gene matches. CDR3 loop: CASSLARGQTQPQHF. For the CDR3, the DNA is TGTGCCAGCAGCTTGGCCCGGGGACAGACTCAGCCCCAGCATTTT.

The chain employs TRBV28 and TRBJ1-2; no definite D call. The CDR3 totals 10 residues. Trimming took 8 bases from V and 2 from J, leaving 3 bases between them. Germline V gives CDR1 MDHEN, CDR2 SYDVKM. The CDR3 region has the DNA TGTGCCAGCCGAAACTATGGCTACACCTTC. Its protein product is CASRNYGYTF.

In this sample, this clonotype turned up a few times. The chain employs TRBV5-1 and TRBJ2-7; 9 positions match TRBD1. Trimming at V came to 2 bases and at J to 6 bases, leaving 6 bases not matched to a gene. The CDR3 totals 14 residues. The germline CDR1 and CDR2 sequences are SGHRS and YFSETQ. The CDR3 is CASSFGGQGREQYF. DNA of the CDR3: TGCGCCAGCAGCTTTGGGGGACAGGGTCGCGAGCAGTACTTC. The full variable domain, in which reference TRBV5-1 and TRBJ2-7 provide the parts outside the CDR3, is KAGVTQTPRYLIKTRGQQVTLSCSPISGHRSVSWYQQTPGQGLQFLFEYFSETQRNKGNFPGRFSGRQFSNSRSEMNVSTLELGDSALYLCASSFGGQGREQYFGPGTRLTVT.

This clonotype was seen more than once but under ten times. This chain joins TRBV5-1 and TRBJ2-7; a possible D gene is TRBD1 (6 bases). Trimming removed 5 bases at V and 0 bases at J, with 12 bases between. Germline assignment: CDR1 SGHRS and CDR2 YFSETQ. The CDR3 contains 14 residues. CDR3 sequence: CASSRTASSYEQYF. For the CDR3, the DNA is TGCGCCAGCAGTCGGACAGCGAGCTCCTACGAGCAGTACTTC.

V usage is TRBV20-1 and J usage is TRBJ2-7, with D possibly being TRBD1 (5 bases). The CDR3 totals 12 residues. V dropped 1 base and J dropped 2 bases, with 6 bases sitting between them. Germline-derived CDR1 and CDR2 are DFQATT and SNEGSKA (reference sequence). As DNA, the CDR3 is TGCAGTGCTAGAGTCAGGGCCTACGAGCAGTACTTC. It encodes CSARVRAYEQYF.

V and J are TRBV18 and TRBJ2-7, with no clear D. From germline, CDR1 is KGHSH and CDR2 LQKENI. V lost 0 bases and J lost 4, with 13 bases in between. The CDR3 sequence is 15 residues long. DNA for the CDR3: TGTGCCAGCTCACCACCTTCCGGCCCCAGGTACGAGCAGTACTTC. Its protein is CASSPPSGPRYEQYF.

This chain uses TRBV7-9 with TRBJ1-6, with TRBD1 identical over 7 bases. CDR1 is SEHNR and CDR2 is FQNEAQ in the germline V gene (reference sequence). The CDR3 covers 14 residues. V dropped 5 bases and J dropped 6; count of bases not matched to a gene: 4. The CDR3 DNA is TGTGCCAGCAGCCCGCCAGGGGGTAATTCACCCCTCCACTTT. Translation: CASSPPGGNSPLHF.

This chain uses TRBV7-2 with TRBJ2-1, with 8 bases fitting TRBD2. This CDR3 spans 16 amino acids. Germline CDR1 and CDR2: SGHTA and FQGNSA. Trimming cost V 5 bases and J 6 bases; bases outside gene matches: 12. The CDR3 is CASSTQGAGGPNEQFF. DNA of the CDR3: TGTGCCAGCAGCACCCAGGGCGCGGGGGGTCCCAATGAGCAGTTCTTC.

This clonotype was observed a handful of times. The V and J genes are TRBV11-2 and TRBJ2-5; 15 nucleotides match TRBD2. CDR3 length equals 19 residues. Trimming cost V 4 bases and J 1 base; bases outside gene matches: 10. CDR1 is SGHAT, CDR2 FQNNGV, per germline. CDR3 sequence (DNA): TGTGCCAGCAGCTCCAGTCCCGGGACTAGCGGGGGGCCCCAAGAGACCCAGTACTTC. This translates into CASSSSPGTSGGPQETQYF. The full variable domain, rest sourced from reference TRBV11-2 and TRBJ2-5, is EAGVAQSPRYKIIEKRQSVAFWCNPISGHATLYWYQQILGQGPKLLIQFQNNGVVDDSQLPKDRFSAERLKGVDSTLKIQPAKLEDSAVYLCASSSSPGTSGGPQETQYFGPGTRLLVL.

V gene TRBV5-1 combines with J gene TRBJ2-3; weak D call: TRBD2 (6 bases). V was clipped by 2 bases and J by 6 bases, with 13 bases between them. The CDR3 is 14 residues long. Germline values: CDR1 SGHRS, CDR2 YFSETQ. The CDR3 region is CASSLSREEDTQYF. The CDR3 nucleotides read TGCGCCAGCAGCTTATCCAGGGAGGAGGATACGCAGTATTTT.

The table lists this clonotype with a few counts. This chain connects TRBV5-1 to TRBJ2-7, with D possibly being TRBD1 (5 bases). In germline, CDR1 is SGHRS, CDR2 YFSETQ. The germline V and J ends were trimmed by 0 bases and 2 bases, with 9 bases remaining between them. The CDR3 has 14 amino acids. The CDR3 nucleotides read TGCGCCAGCAGCTTGGACAGGCGACCCTACGAGCAGTACTTC. Translated: CASSLDRRPYEQYF.

This clonotype was picked up a small number of times. The gene calls are TRBV5-1 and TRBJ1-1, with D tentatively TRBD1 (5 bases). Trimming shortened V by 4 bases and J by 8 bases, and 18 bases separated the two germline ends. CDR3 length: 14 residues. From germline, CDR1 is SGHRS and CDR2 YFSETQ. The CDR3 loop is CASSARQLPDEAFF. The CDR3 region has the DNA TGCGCCAGCAGCGCCCGACAGCTCCCCGACGAAGCTTTCTTT.

This clonotype was counted only a few times. The rearrangement links TRBV6-2 or TRBV6-3 to TRBJ2-2; TRBD1 agrees at 10 bases. Trimming cost V 8 bases and J 6 bases; bases outside gene matches: 6. The CDR3 spans 14 residues. Germline-derived CDR1 and CDR2 are MNHEY and SVGEGT. CDR3 protein: CASATGGASGELFF. As DNA, the CDR3 is TGTGCCAGCGCGACAGGGGGCGCATCCGGGGAGCTGTTTTTT.

The CDR3 region has the DNA TGCAGTGCTAGAGTTTCCACAGGAAACTATGGCTACACCTTC. Translation: CSARVSTGNYGYTF. The chain carries TRBV20-1 and TRBJ1-2; the D gene is possibly TRBD1 (5 bases). The CDR3 covers 14 residues. Germline CDR1 and CDR2: DFQATT and SNEGSKA (reference sequence). Trimming cost V 1 base and J 2 bases, with 11 bases left between them.

The gene calls are TRBV12-3 or TRBV12-4 and TRBJ2-5; TRBD2 matches 11 bases. The CDR3 runs to 14 residues. The J segment lost 7 bases and the V segment lost 5 bases, leaving 6 bases of the junction unmatched. The CDR3 DNA sequence: TGTGCCAGCAGTCGAACTAGCGGGGGTGGGACCCAGTACTTC. It codes for CASSRTSGGGTQYF.

This chain uses TRBV6-5 with TRBJ2-5; no firm D call. The CDR3 is 13 residues long. CDR1 is MNHEY and CDR2 is SVGAGI in the germline V gene. Trimming removed 2 bases from V and 0 bases from J, with 4 bases in between. The CDR3 nucleotides read TGTGCCAGCAGTTACGCGTACCAAGAGACCCAGTACTTC. This translates into CASSYAYQETQYF.

The chain carries TRBV2 and TRBJ2-7; D is ambiguous. Trimming removed 6 bases from V and 7 bases from J, with 10 bases in between. In germline, CDR1 is SNHLY, CDR2 FYNNEI. The CDR3 has 11 amino acids. CDR3 DNA: TGTGCCAGCAGCAATTTACCGGAGCAGTACGTC. Protein sequence: CASSNLPEQYV.

V usage is TRBV2 and J usage is TRBJ1-2, with 9 positions matching TRBD1. V shed 6 bases and J 2 bases; nucleotides not matched to a gene: 10. Germline loops: CDR1 SNHLY, CDR2 FYNNEI. There are 16 residues in the CDR3. The CDR3 coding sequence is TGTGCCAGCAGCTTTTACCGGGACAGGGCGAACTATGGCTACACCTTC. As protein: CASSFYRDRANYGYTF.

This clonotype has a handful of counts. The chain carries TRBV7-2 and TRBJ2-1; 8 bases are shared with TRBD1. The CDR3 is made up of 15 amino acids. J gave up 2 bases and V 5 bases, and 5 bases lay outside the gene matches. The V gene's germline CDR1 is SGHTA and CDR2 FQGNSA. In nucleotides, the CDR3 is TGTGCCAGCAGCAGACAGGGGTGGACCTACAATGAGCAGTTCTTC. Residues: CASSRQGWTYNEQFF.